This T cell receptor beta chain was profiled in a study of shared clonotypes between healthy human individuals (dated by TCRdb to 2018 to 2021). Context from the whole study: The cohort comprised a couple of women and three men aged 18 to 49 years. Each donor's leukapheresis produced roughly between about 0.8 and 8.9 billion PBMCs. Libraries were prepared and TCR repertoires were sequenced by different laboratories using diverse techniques, in order to increase sequencing depth and limit assay-specific biases. To estimate repertoire size and how much clonotype sharing occurs between individuals, the study deeply sequenced the blood TCR repertoires of roughly 5 healthy adults. Per donor, three plates each were used for CD4 naive and CD4 memory, two for CD8 naive, and one for CD8 memory.

Healthy HIV-negative adults with no recently reported acute infections or vaccinations were included as donors. Every donor was a Caucasian adult living in Nashville, Tennessee, USA. CD4+ T cells were enriched by magnetic negative selection, after which naive cells were positively selected on CD45RA and the negative fraction was taken as the memory subset. After blood collection by leukapheresis, PBMCs were isolated using Ficoll-Histopaque density gradient centrifugation and then cryopreserved in the vapor phase of liquid nitrogen. Analytical flow cytometry was used to check the purity and quantity of every magnetically sorted T cell population. Genomic DNA was isolated from each sorted fraction and quantified by UV absorbance on a Nanodrop 2000c. What the authors observed across the whole study: Incomplete sequencing was indicated by rarefaction of sorted-subset datasets, despite the large sequencing depth. When several donors were compared, the shared fraction of clonotypes was 5% to 6.5% for naive CD4, 3.5% to 4% for naive CD8, about 2.5% for memory CD4, and approximately 0.4% for memory CD8. Compared with non-shared clonotypes, the clonotypes found in all four sorted-subset donors had higher generation probabilities. Only blood was sampled, and tissue TCR repertoires likely differ from those in blood. Naive subsets generally had larger estimated clonotype richness than memory subsets did. Because the study included a small number of donors, the genetic and exposure-history diversity represented was limited. Pairwise subsampling indicated that sequencing depth was expected to affect the degree of clonotype sharing among donors.

Taken from cysteine to phenylalanine, the CDR3 has 18 residues. The retained sequence is limited to the CDR3, 54 bases, with the frame set at the first base. Using the deep immunoSEQ assay, multiplex PCR amplified TCR CDR3 regions from genomic DNA. Genomic DNA extracted from each cell subset was distributed evenly over all wells of several immunoSEQ 96-well plates, and each plate served as one replicate. For sorted subsets, each replicate PCR was loaded with 150 to 250 ng genomic DNA, equivalent to 32,000 or so T cell genomes. Purified libraries were measured with a Qubit 3.0 fluorometer, size-checked on a Bioanalyzer 2100, and measured again with the KAPA Library Quantification kit. Every immunoSEQ 96-well plate was sequenced on a dedicated single-read 150-cycle Illumina NextSeq 550 flow cell. The authors processed their data as follows. Because only junctional sequences without quality scores were contained in the immunoSEQ output, filtering matching that applied to full-length reads could not be performed. Sequences were annotated with PyIR, a Python wrapper for IgBLAST v1.9, and V/J genes and CDR3 were assigned using IMGT germline references. Any read was removed if the V/J assignment was weak (E-value above 1e-6), the CDR3 was missing, or the read contained stop codons, out-of-frame junctions, or ambiguous translated residues. V3J clonotypes were defined as sequences sharing the same inferred V gene, J gene, and CDR3 amino acid sequence. The percentage overlap between two repertoires was calculated by dividing the number of shared unique clonotypes by the size of the smaller repertoire. Repertoire richness was assessed with RTK rarefaction, the Chao1 estimator, and Recon v2.1 estimates of unobserved clonotypes. OLGA was used to compute generation probabilities for all TCRbeta clonotypes that the gDNA method yielded from several donors. This is the immuneACCESS table as TCRdb keeps it, with only in-frame sequences that have V and J called. A part of the clones is gone; compared with another copy, unresolved V genes explain less than half, and the rest is unexplained. That table gives V, J and clone size, and the DNA gave D and trimming. The sample includes about 2.4 million clones, with 80% to 95% observed a single time. The ten largest clones capture 0.36% of the sample.

With regard to this clone: The specificity of this receptor is unknown. The sample holds no much larger clone one base away, and base qualities are not on file.

Here the chain combines TRBV21-1 and TRBJ2-1; the D call TRBD1 from the table was never checked on the DNA. TRBV21-1 is a listed pseudogene. The sample was naive CD4+ T cells from PBMCs. The cell subset or site label here, explained by the study, means: CD45RA+ positively selected. The TCR comes from a man aged 18 to 29 in good health. Some clones in this sample may be carry-over from other donors' samples. The CDR3 in this case is CASSKVRCRQGPHNEQFF. The nucleotide sequence is TGTGCCAGCAGCAAAGTAAGGTGTAGGCAGGGGCCGCACAATGAGCAGTTCTTC.